This T cell receptor (beta chain) is drawn from a study of CD8+ T cells in alopecia areata. Whole-study findings and limits: The study found TCR sharing across patients less clear than in mice, possibly for HLA reasons. Clonality was higher in lesional than normal scalp, especially in alopecia totalis/universalis.

The table lists this clone with a few counts. Its antigen is unidentified. cDNA prepared by RNA extraction and subsequent reverse transcription served as the template for sequencing. The repertoire was sequenced with immunoSEQ multiplex PCR; TCRdb's copy has only in-frame clones and lacks some. The profile covers 190,000 or so clones, with around 56% appearing a single time and 3% to 3.5% taken by the ten largest. Germline assignment: CDR1 SGHNT and CDR2 YYREEE (reference sequence). The V gene end was trimmed by 4 bases and the J gene end by 7 bases; junction bases not matched to a gene: 3. The CDR3 totals 13 residues. Regarding treatment: oral pan-JAK inhibitor, 5-10 mg twice daily. Alopecia areata patients had lesional scalp punch biopsies and peripheral blood taken from them.

The rearrangement joins TRBV5-4 to TRBJ1-4; 8 positions match TRBD1. This TCR was sampled from a human donor with alopecia areata. Here the sequenced sample was CD4+ T cells sorted from blood, taken at week 4, from a patient treated with tofacitinib. The CDR3 nucleotides read TGTGCCAGCAGCGACAGGGGTAGTGAAAAACTGTTTTTT. Amino acid sequence: CASSDRGSEKLFF.